These 2 T cell receptor beta chains were sequenced from one sample in a study of identical twins (dated by TCRdb to 2016 to 2017). The protocol used for the library was 5' RACE. Sequencing took place on an Illumina HiSeq 2000. The public reads were reprocessed in TCRdb via fastp at Q25 and MiXCR, keeping in-frame beta chains. Rows with one shared CDR3 protein collapse into an entry with the most common genes and DNA. Across this sample there are more than 650,000 distinct CDR3 sequences, with approximately 6% seen only once. The biggest ten clones account for roughly 1.8% of the sample. Specimen: naive T cells sorted from blood. This specimen's cell subset or site label, interpreted: cells isolated with a human naive T-cell isolation kit. The receptor source for this set is a man aged 18 to 29 in good health.

The chain combines TRBV3-1 with TRBJ2-2; TRBD2 agrees at 9 bases. J lost 4 bases, V lost 4 bases, and 7 bases had no gene match. The CDR3 is 16 amino acids. Germline lookup yields CDR1 LGHDT and CDR2 YNNKEL (reference sequence). This chain's CDR3 is CASSLILAGVTGELFF. The CDR3 coding sequence is TGTGCCAGCAGCCTAATTTTAGCGGGAGTCACCGGGGAGCTGTTTTTT.

This clonotype was observed many times. J is TRBJ2-7 and V is TRBV5-5; perhaps TRBD2 as D (5 bases). Trimming left V 4 bases short and J 1 base short, with 12 bases between. CDR3 length: 14 amino acids. CDR1 is SGHKS and CDR2 is YYEKEE in the germline V gene (reference sequence). CDR3 sequence: CASSGGLHSYEQYV. The CDR3 DNA follows: TGTGCCAGCAGCGGCGGACTGCATTCCTACGAGCAGTACGTC.